These 6 T cell receptor beta chains came from one sample sequenced in a study of T cells expressing NK-cell markers. TCRdb reanalyzed the 5' RACE reads and collapses them to one entry per CDR3 protein, without DNA. The sample spans about 550,000 distinct CDR3 sequences; the ten largest clones claim roughly 3.5%. Material for sequencing was blood T cells: a sorted CD56 or NKG2C T cell subset, CD4+ or CD8+ T cells, or bulk PBMC T cells (not recorded which). Receptors originate from a man aged 18 to 29 in good health.

The chain is built from TRBV19 and TRBJ1-1; TCRdb's D call of TRBD1 is untestable without DNA. This CDR3 has 13 residues. CDR1 and CDR2 (germline): LNHDA, SQIVND (reference sequence). The CDR3 sequence: CASEGQGRTRAFF.

The chain links TRBV9 to TRBJ2-1; absent DNA, TCRdb's TRBD2 call cannot be checked. The CDR3 has 16 residues. The germline gives CDR1 SGDLS, CDR2 YYNGEE. CDR3 sequence: CASSVEPSGEFNEQFF.

This CDR3 is CSARAPTGANTEAFF. The V gene is TRBV20-1, the J gene TRBJ1-1; TCRdb's D gene call, TRBD1, goes unchecked for lack of DNA. This CDR3 has 15 amino acids. Germline V gene lookup returns CDR1 DFQATT and CDR2 SNEGSKA (reference sequence).

The V call is TRBV2, the J call TRBJ2-7; the D call of TRBD2 rests on TCRdb alone, since no DNA is present to check it. This CDR3 is built from 14 residues. CDR1 is SNHLY, CDR2 FYNNEI, per germline. The CDR3 spells CASSVDSGSYEQYF.

CDR3 protein: CASSVLALGANTGELFF. The V and J genes are TRBV9 and TRBJ2-2. The germline V gene encodes CDR1 SGDLS and CDR2 YYNGEE. The CDR3 totals 17 residues.

The chain couples TRBV6-5 to TRBJ2-2; TCRdb lists TRBD1, though no DNA is available to test this call. Germline assignment: CDR1 MNHEY and CDR2 SVGAGI. The CDR3 runs 16 residues. CDR3 protein: CASRGRDRENTGELFF.